This T cell receptor beta chain was recorded in a study of shared T cell receptors in the human thymus. This CDR3 is built from 14 residues. Germline V gene lookup returns CDR1 MDHEN and CDR2 SYDVKM. The ends were cut back, 6 bases at V and 8 bases at J, with 16 bases in the middle. The repertoire was sequenced with immunoSEQ multiplex PCR; TCRdb's copy has only in-frame clones and lacks some. This table has 500,000 to 850,000 clones, 80% to 90% appearing once. The sample was also linked to a second study, of human thymus T cells. That study reports: There were highly overlapping thymic repertoires among unrelated individuals, as related research reported.

The receptor was derived from a boy less than two years old with a congenital heart defect. The chain joins TRBV28 to TRBJ1-4; tentative D call: TRBD1 (5 bases). Sequencing input: thymocytes. CDR3 amino acids: CASRSPGFGEKLFF. CDR3 DNA: TGTGCCAGCAGAAGCCCAGGGTTTGGCGAAAAACTGTTTTTT.